Presented here are 32 T cell receptor beta chains from one specimen sequenced in a study of CD8 T cells in ankylosing spondylitis. TCRdb reprocessed the 5' RACE reads via MiXCR and lists one record per CDR3 protein. The data show about 260,000 distinct CDR3 sequences, with about 19% seen just once and around 8% held by the top ten. Sequenced material: blood, either unsorted or a sorted T cell fraction (not recorded which). These receptors originate from a male donor with ankylosing spondylitis or in good health (not recorded which).

This rearrangement joins TRBV7-2 to TRBJ1-6; D is unresolved. The V and J ends lost 3 bases and 4 bases respectively, with 10 bases between them. Germline CDR1 is SGHTA and CDR2 is FQGNSA. The CDR3 runs to 15 residues. The CDR3 is CASSFAGSYNSPLHF. In DNA form, the CDR3 reads TGTGCCAGCAGCTTCGCGGGGAGTTATAATTCACCCCTCCACTTT.

The chain joins TRBV11-2 to TRBJ2-7; no reliable D call. This CDR3 spans 16 amino acids. V was pared by 4 bases and J by 2 bases, with 18 bases between. Germline CDR1 SGHAT, CDR2 FQNNGV. The chain's CDR3 is CASSSLFQDLAYEQYV. CDR3 nucleotide sequence: TGTGCCAGCAGCTCCCTATTTCAGGACCTAGCCTACGAGCAGTACGTC.

This clonotype was observed a few times. The V and J genes are TRBV20-1 and TRBJ1-6; 8 bases are a match to TRBD1. V dropped 3 bases and J dropped 6; count of bases not matched to a gene: 10. This CDR3 is built from 16 residues. Germline V gene lookup returns CDR1 DFQATT and CDR2 SNEGSKA (reference sequence). The CDR3 here is CSASGGTGLSNSPLHF. CDR3 nucleotides: TGCAGTGCTAGTGGGGGGACAGGTCTTTCTAATTCACCCCTCCACTTT.

This clonotype occurred a few times. This chain uses TRBV9 with TRBJ2-2, with D uncertain. Trimming took off 3 bases at V and 6 bases at J, with 9 bases between the two ends. The germline V gene encodes CDR1 SGDLS and CDR2 YYNGEE. This CDR3 spans 13 amino acids. Here the CDR3 reads CASSAVGAGELFF. For the CDR3, the DNA is TGTGCCAGCAGCGCAGTCGGAGCCGGGGAGCTGTTTTTT.

This clonotype was observed a handful of times. This chain links TRBV10-2 with TRBJ1-1; the D gene is possibly TRBD1 (5 bases). V dropped 5 bases and J dropped 3 bases, with 10 bases sitting between them. The CDR3 runs 13 residues. Germline V lookup: CDR1 WSHSY, CDR2 SAAADI. CDR3 loop: CASSWGEDTEAFF. The CDR3 nucleotides read TGCGCCAGCAGTTGGGGGGAGGACACTGAAGCTTTCTTT.

The chain joins TRBV3-1 to TRBJ2-3, with TRBD2 matching over 9 bases. Trimming took 0 bases from V and 2 from J; bases not matched to a gene: 3. The CDR3 loop spans 16 amino acids. CDR1 and CDR2 from the germline V gene are LGHDT and YNNKEL (reference sequence). In DNA, the CDR3 is TGTGCCAGCAGCCAAGATCCTAGCGGGGTCACAGATACGCAGTATTTT. The encoded protein is CASSQDPSGVTDTQYF.

This clonotype was seen more than once but under ten times. V is TRBV2 and J is TRBJ1-5, with 9 positions matching TRBD1. In germline, CDR1 is SNHLY, CDR2 FYNNEI. V gave up 10 bases and J gave up 4 bases; unmatched junction bases: 8. CDR3 size: 14 residues. CDR3 amino acids: CATSPGQGNQPQHF. The CDR3 region has the DNA TGTGCCACCTCACCGGGACAGGGAAATCAGCCCCAGCATTTT.

The sample holds a few counts of this clonotype. The J gene is TRBJ1-4, the V gene TRBV5-6, with D perhaps TRBD1 (5 bases). The germline gives CDR1 SGHDT, CDR2 YYEEEE. V gave up 1 base and J gave up 0 bases, with 7 bases separating them. CDR3 length: 15 residues. CDR3 in amino acids: CASSLMGATNEKLFF. DNA for the CDR3: TGTGCCAGCAGCTTGATGGGGGCAACTAATGAAAAACTGTTTTTT.

This clonotype was seen many times. The rearrangement joins TRBV28 to TRBJ2-7; the D gene is possibly TRBD1 (5 bases). Germline lookup yields CDR1 MDHEN and CDR2 SYDVKM. Trimming pared 5 bases from V and 2 bases from J, leaving 13 bases between. The CDR3 runs 14 residues. CDR3 in DNA: TGTGCCAGCAGTCGTTTCGACAGAGCCTACGAGCAGTACGTC. Its protein is CASSRFDRAYEQYV.

The V gene is TRBV7-3, the J gene TRBJ1-1; D unclear. This CDR3 has 14 amino acids. CDR1 is SGHTA, CDR2 FQGTGA, per germline. Trimming stripped 0 bases from V and 5 bases from J, with 10 bases between. The CDR3 DNA reads as TGTGCCAGCAGCTTAACATCCTCGGGGACTGAAGCTTTCTTT. Amino acid sequence: CASSLTSSGTEAFF.

This clonotype has more than one count but fewer than ten. The V gene is TRBV12-3 or TRBV12-4, the J gene TRBJ2-2; 9 bases align to TRBD1. The CDR3 runs 15 residues. V was pared by 6 bases and J by 0 bases, with 2 bases of the junction left unmatched. CDR3 in amino acids: CASSGTGTNTGELFF. DNA of the CDR3: TGTGCCAGCAGCGGGACAGGGACGAACACCGGGGAGCTGTTTTTT.

This clonotype was seen a handful of times. This chain links TRBV18 with TRBJ2-7; D might be TRBD2 (6 bases). Germline V gene data show CDR1 as KGHSH and CDR2 as LQKENI. The CDR3 is 14 residues long. The V end lost 2 bases, the J end lost 5 bases, and 13 bases lay between the germline ends. The CDR3 here is CASSPTGGPHEQYV. CDR3 DNA sequence: TGTGCCAGCTCACCAACCGGAGGGCCCCACGAGCAGTACGTC.

This clonotype appeared a few times. The chain is built from TRBV14 and TRBJ1-2; D is undetermined. Germline values: CDR1 SGHDN, CDR2 FVKESK. The CDR3 is 14 amino acids. V lost 2 bases to trimming and J lost 4 bases, with 11 bases between them. The CDR3 DNA follows: TGTGCCAGCAGCCAACCGGGAGCCGTCTATGGCTACACCTTC. Its translation is CASSQPGAVYGYTF.

There are a few counts of this clonotype. The chain couples TRBV5-1 to TRBJ1-2, with D possibly being TRBD1 (6 bases). The CDR3 sequence is 17 residues long. V lost 0 bases and J lost 4, with 19 bases in between. The germline gives CDR1 SGHRS, CDR2 YFSETQ. Here the CDR3 reads CASSLDGGDARRYGYTF. CDR3 in DNA: TGCGCCAGCAGCTTGGATGGGGGCGACGCTAGACGCTATGGCTACACCTTC.

This clonotype was seen many times. This CDR3 is CSVLTGASYGYTF. CDR3 DNA: TGCAGCGTGTTGACAGGGGCGAGCTATGGCTACACCTTC. J is TRBJ1-2 and V is TRBV29-1; 8 bases agree with TRBD1. Germline CDR1 is SQVTM and CDR2 is ANQGSEA. There are 13 residues in the CDR3. J was trimmed by 4 bases and V by 6 bases; bases with no gene match: 7.

The chain employs TRBV6-5 and TRBJ1-6, with a weak D call TRBD1 (6 bases). The CDR3 loop spans 16 amino acids. The germline CDR1 and CDR2 sequences are MNHEY and SVGAGI. V was pared by 7 bases and J by 4 bases, with 17 bases between. The CDR3 DNA reads TGTGCCAGCATTACCACAGGGAACTTTTATAATTCACCCCTCCACTTT. This encodes CASITTGNFYNSPLHF.

The rearrangement uses TRBV25-1 and TRBJ2-4; D remains unclear. The CDR3 is made up of 15 amino acids. Germline V gene lookup returns CDR1 MGHDK and CDR2 SYGVNS. V shed 4 bases and J shed 2 bases, with 12 bases lying between them. The CDR3 DNA is TGTGCCAGCAGTGCTCATATGGGGACCAAAAACATTCAGTACTTC. Translation: CASSAHMGTKNIQYF.

The chain is built from TRBV24-1 and TRBJ2-1; 15 bases line up with TRBD2. Germline CDR1 reads KGHDR; CDR2 reads SFDVKD. There are 18 residues in the CDR3. Trimming removed 3 bases from V and 5 bases from J; junction bases left unmatched: 7. CDR3 in amino acids: CATSDLRTSGRAHNEQFF. The CDR3 DNA sequence: TGTGCCACCAGTGATCTGCGGACTAGCGGGAGGGCCCACAATGAGCAGTTCTTC.

By share, this clonotype counts as medium-sized (0.01 to 0.1%). The chain links TRBV12-3 or TRBV12-4 to TRBJ1-2; 7 bases match TRBD1. This CDR3 has 12 residues. With V trimmed by 8 bases and J by 6 bases, 6 bases remained unmatched. CDR3 nucleotide sequence: TGTGCCAGCGAAGGCCAGGGGGATGGCTACACCTTC. This codes for CASEGQGDGYTF.

A note on this clonotype: This could be a read error, since a much larger clone is one nucleotide away. The V and J genes are TRBV6-5 and TRBJ1-2; the D is unclear. The CDR3 sequence is 17 residues long. Germline V lookup: CDR1 MNHEY, CDR2 SVGAGI. CDR3 sequence: CASSYSWTASTNYDYTF. DNA of the CDR3: TGTGCCAGCAGTTACTCGTGGACTGCATCAACTAACTATGACTACACCTTC.

This chain links TRBV6-1 with TRBJ1-6, with a possible D match to TRBD1 (5 bases). CDR1 is MNHNS and CDR2 is SASEGT in the germline V gene. The CDR3 contains 14 residues. V was pared by 6 bases and J by 5 bases, with 11 bases between. This chain's CDR3 is CASSPTENNSPLHF. CDR3 DNA sequence: TGTGCCAGCAGCCCGACAGAGAATAATTCACCCCTCCACTTT.

The V call is TRBV12-3 or TRBV12-4, the J call TRBJ1-5; D is undetermined. CDR3 length: 17 residues. The V end was cut by 0 bases, the J end by 1 base, with 13 bases between. The chain's CDR3 is CASSLAPRLVSNQPQHF. The CDR3 DNA reads as TGTGCCAGCAGTTTAGCCCCCCGACTCGTCAGCAATCAGCCCCAGCATTTT.

The gene calls are TRBV2 and TRBJ2-5; TRBD1 matches 7 bases. In germline, CDR1 is SNHLY, CDR2 FYNNEI. Germline trimming cut 6 bases from V and 1 base from J; bases unmatched to any gene: 5. CDR3 length equals 14 residues. CDR3 residues: CASSRDSRQETQYF. The CDR3 DNA reads TGTGCCAGCAGCAGGGACAGCCGCCAAGAGACCCAGTACTTC.

The chain recombines TRBV6-2 or TRBV6-3 with TRBJ1-1; D perhaps matches TRBD1 (5 bases). The germline V gene encodes CDR1 MNHEY and CDR2 SVGEGT. The CDR3 covers 13 residues. V shed 6 bases and J shed 4 bases, with 12 bases lying between them. CDR3 region: CASSQGALTEAFF. CDR3 coding DNA: TGTGCCAGCAGCCAAGGGGCACTCACTGAAGCTTTCTTT.

The chain links TRBV4-1 to TRBJ2-2; TRBD1 agrees at 8 bases. With V trimmed by 10 bases and J by 6 bases, 13 bases remained unmatched. The CDR3 is 15 amino acids. Germline-derived CDR1 and CDR2 are MGHRA and YSYEKL. CDR3 amino acids: CATGPGQGKAGELFF. CDR3 coding DNA: TGCGCCACCGGACCTGGACAGGGAAAGGCCGGGGAGCTGTTTTTT.

The genes are TRBV7-6 and TRBJ2-3; maybe TRBD2 (5 bases). V lost 1 base and J lost 6, with 11 bases in between. This CDR3 contains 14 residues. CDR1 and CDR2 from the germline V gene are SGHVS and FNYEAQ. The CDR3 here is CASSLGTPADTQYF. The DNA for the CDR3 is TGTGCCAGCAGCTTAGGGACTCCAGCCGATACGCAGTATTTT.

The V gene is TRBV12-3 or TRBV12-4, the J gene TRBJ1-4; D uncertain. The CDR3 is made up of 14 amino acids. Trimming removed 5 bases from V and 8 bases from J, with 15 bases in between. CDR3 DNA sequence: TGTGCCAGCAGTCCTGGAACCTACGGGGAAAAACTGTTTTTT. Translation gives CASSPGTYGEKLFF.

This clonotype was detected only a few times. The chain carries TRBV10-3 and TRBJ2-5, with D maybe TRBD2 (7 bases). V lost 2 bases, J lost 4 bases, and 20 bases lay in between. The CDR3 runs 17 residues. Per the germline V gene, CDR1 is ENHRY and CDR2 is SYGVKD. In nucleotides, the CDR3 is TGTGCCATCAGTGAGCCAACCGGGTACAGGGAGGGAGAGACCCAGTACTTC. As protein: CAISEPTGYREGETQYF.

This clonotype has only a few counts. V usage is TRBV9 and J usage is TRBJ2-3, with 8 positions matching TRBD2. The CDR3 covers 18 residues. Germline assignment: CDR1 SGDLS and CDR2 YYNGEE. The V gene end was trimmed by 3 bases and the J gene end by 0 bases; junction bases not matched to a gene: 12. The CDR3 region is CASSASPRAGASTDTQYF. CDR3 coding DNA: TGTGCCAGCAGCGCCAGCCCTCGAGCGGGGGCTAGCACAGATACGCAGTATTTT. The entire variable domain, with the rest obtained from reference TRBV9 and TRBJ2-3, is as follows: DSGVTQTPKHLITATGQRVTLRCSPRSGDLSVYWYQQSLDQGLQFLIQYYNGEERAKGNILERFSAQQFPDLHSELNLSSLELGDSALYFCASSASPRAGASTDTQYFGPGTRLTVL.

This chain connects TRBV7-2 to TRBJ2-1, with 7 nucleotides matching TRBD2. Germline V gene data show CDR1 as SGHTA and CDR2 as FQGNSA. The CDR3 consists of 15 residues. Losses at the gene ends were 2 bases for V and 8 bases for J; bases not matched to a gene: 9. The CDR3 bases are TGTGCCAGCAGCTTAAGGCGGGGGTTTGCCGATGAGCAGTTCTTC. The encoded protein is CASSLRRGFADEQFF.

This clonotype was found a few times. The gene calls are TRBV15 and TRBJ2-4; no firm D call. CDR3 length: 15 amino acids. V lost 5 bases, J lost 4 bases, and 15 bases lay in between. CDR1 and CDR2 (germline): LNHNV, YYDKDF (reference sequence). DNA of the CDR3: TGTGCCACCAGCGGCTCCTCCGTGGGGAAAAACATTCAGTACTTC. It codes for CATSGSSVGKNIQYF.

As for this clonotype: A clone one base away is much larger, so this may be a read error. The chain is built from TRBV20-1 and TRBJ1-1; a possible D gene is TRBD1 (5 bases). The germline V gene has CDR1 DFQATT and CDR2 SNEGSKA (reference sequence). This CDR3 comprises 16 residues. Between the trimmed V and J ends, which lost 1 base and 3 bases, there was a span of 18 bases. The DNA of the CDR3 is TGCAGTGCTAGAGTTAGAGACAGCTTCTTTTACACTGAAGCTTTCTTT. Translation: CSARVRDSFFYTEAFF.